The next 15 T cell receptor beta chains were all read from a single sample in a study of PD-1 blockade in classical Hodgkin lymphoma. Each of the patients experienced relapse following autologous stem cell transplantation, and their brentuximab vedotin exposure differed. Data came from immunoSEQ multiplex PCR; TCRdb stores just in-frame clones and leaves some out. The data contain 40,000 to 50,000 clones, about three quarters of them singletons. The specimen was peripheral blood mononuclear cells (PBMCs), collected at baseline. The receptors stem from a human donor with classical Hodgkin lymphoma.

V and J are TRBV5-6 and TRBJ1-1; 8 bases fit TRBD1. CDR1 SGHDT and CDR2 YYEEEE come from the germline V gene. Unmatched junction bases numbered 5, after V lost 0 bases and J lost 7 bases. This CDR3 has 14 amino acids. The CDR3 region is CASSLVQGAYEAFF. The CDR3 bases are TGTGCCAGCAGCTTGGTTCAGGGGGCGTATGAAGCTTTCTTT.

The DNA of the CDR3 is TGTGCCAGCAGGTACTCCGGGACAGGGGTCGGGGAGCAGTACTTC. It codes for CASRYSGTGVGEQYF. V gene TRBV7-9 combines with J gene TRBJ2-7, with TRBD1 matching 10 bases. The J segment lost 7 bases and the V segment lost 6 bases, leaving 12 bases of the junction unmatched. CDR1 and CDR2 from the germline V gene are SEHNR and FQNEAQ (reference sequence). The CDR3 totals 15 residues.

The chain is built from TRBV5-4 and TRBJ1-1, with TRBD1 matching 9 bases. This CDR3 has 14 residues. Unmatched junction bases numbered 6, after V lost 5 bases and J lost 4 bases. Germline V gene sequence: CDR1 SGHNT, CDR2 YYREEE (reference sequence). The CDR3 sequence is CASRGTGGTTEAFF. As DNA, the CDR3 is TGTGCCAGCAGAGGCACAGGGGGCACCACTGAAGCTTTCTTT. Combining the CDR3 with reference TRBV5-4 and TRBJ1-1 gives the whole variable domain ETGVTQSPTHLIKTRGQQVTLRCSSQSGHNTVSWYQQALGQGPQFIFQYYREEENGRGNFPPRFSGLQFPNYSSELNVNALELDDSALYLCASRGTGGTTEAFFGQGTRLTVV.

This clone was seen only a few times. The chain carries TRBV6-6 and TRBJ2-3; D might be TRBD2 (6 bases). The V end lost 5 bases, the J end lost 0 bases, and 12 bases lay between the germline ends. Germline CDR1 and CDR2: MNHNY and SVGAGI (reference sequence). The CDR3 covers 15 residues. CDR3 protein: CASSNPGGSTDTQYF. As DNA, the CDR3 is TGTGCCAGCAGTAACCCCGGGGGTAGCACAGATACGCAGTATTTT.

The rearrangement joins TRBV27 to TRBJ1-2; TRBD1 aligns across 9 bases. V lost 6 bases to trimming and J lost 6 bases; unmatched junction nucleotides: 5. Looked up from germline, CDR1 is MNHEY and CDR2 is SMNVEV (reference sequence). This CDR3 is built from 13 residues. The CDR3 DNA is TGTGCCAGCAGCCCCACAGGGGGCAATGGCTACACCTTC. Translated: CASSPTGGNGYTF.

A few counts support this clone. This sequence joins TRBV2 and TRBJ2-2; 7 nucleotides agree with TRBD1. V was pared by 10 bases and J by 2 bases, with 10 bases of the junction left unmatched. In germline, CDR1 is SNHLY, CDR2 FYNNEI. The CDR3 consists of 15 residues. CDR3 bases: TGTGCCACCGAGACAGGGCCGGGTAACACCGGGGAGCTGTTTTTT. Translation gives CATETGPGNTGELFF.

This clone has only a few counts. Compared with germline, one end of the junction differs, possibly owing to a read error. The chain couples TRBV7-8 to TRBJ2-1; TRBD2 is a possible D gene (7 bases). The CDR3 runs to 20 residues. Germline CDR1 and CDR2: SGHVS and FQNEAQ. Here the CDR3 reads CASSFPIEGGTLLSYNELFF. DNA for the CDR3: TGTGCCAGCAGCTTCCCAATCGAGGGGGGGACCCTCCTCTCCTACAATGAGCTGTTCTTC.

The CDR3 DNA reads TGTGCCAGCAGCTTGCCAGAAGGGGACACTGAAGCTTTCTTT. It codes for CASSLPEGDTEAFF. This rearrangement joins TRBV5-6 to TRBJ1-1; D might be TRBD1 (5 bases). The V and J ends lost 1 base and 3 bases respectively, with 10 bases between them. Germline-derived CDR1 and CDR2 are SGHDT and YYEEEE. This CDR3 contains 14 residues.

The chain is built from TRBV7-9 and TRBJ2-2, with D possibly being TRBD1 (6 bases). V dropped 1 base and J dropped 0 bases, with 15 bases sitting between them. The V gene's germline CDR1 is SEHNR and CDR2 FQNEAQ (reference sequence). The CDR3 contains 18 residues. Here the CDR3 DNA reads TGTGCCAGCAGCTTAGAGGACATTGGGGGCGCGAACACCGGGGAGCTGTTTTTT. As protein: CASSLEDIGGANTGELFF.

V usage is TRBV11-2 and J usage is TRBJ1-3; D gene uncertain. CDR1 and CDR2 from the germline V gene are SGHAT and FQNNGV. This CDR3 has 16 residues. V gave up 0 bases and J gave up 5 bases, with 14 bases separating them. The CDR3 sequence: CASSLEVFGRRNTIYF. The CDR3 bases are TGTGCCAGCAGCTTAGAGGTGTTCGGCAGAAGAAACACCATATATTTT.

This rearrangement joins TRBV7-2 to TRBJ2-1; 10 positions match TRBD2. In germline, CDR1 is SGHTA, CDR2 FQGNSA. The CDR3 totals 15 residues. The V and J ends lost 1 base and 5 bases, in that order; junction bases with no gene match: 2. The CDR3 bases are TGTGCCAGCAGCTTAGAAGCGGGGGGGCACAATGAGCAGTTCTTC. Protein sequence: CASSLEAGGHNEQFF.

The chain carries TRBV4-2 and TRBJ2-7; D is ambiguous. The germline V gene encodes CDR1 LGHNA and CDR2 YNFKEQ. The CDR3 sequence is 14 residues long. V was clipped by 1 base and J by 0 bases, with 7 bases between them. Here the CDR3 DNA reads TGTGCCAGCAGCCAAGCCCGCAGCTCCTACGAGCAGTACTTC. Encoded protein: CASSQARSSYEQYF.

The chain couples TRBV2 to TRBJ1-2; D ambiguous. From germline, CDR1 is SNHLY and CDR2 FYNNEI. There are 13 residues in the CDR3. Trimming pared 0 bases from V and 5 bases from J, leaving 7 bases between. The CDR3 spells CASSEAERYGYTF. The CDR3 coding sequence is TGTGCCAGCAGTGAAGCGGAGAGATATGGCTACACCTTC.

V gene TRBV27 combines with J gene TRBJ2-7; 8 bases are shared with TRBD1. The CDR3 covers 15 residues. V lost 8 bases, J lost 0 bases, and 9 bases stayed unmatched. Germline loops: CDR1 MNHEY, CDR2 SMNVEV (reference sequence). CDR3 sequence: CASCRDRRSSYEQYF. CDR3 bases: TGTGCCAGCTGCCGGGACAGGAGGAGCTCCTACGAGCAGTACTTC.

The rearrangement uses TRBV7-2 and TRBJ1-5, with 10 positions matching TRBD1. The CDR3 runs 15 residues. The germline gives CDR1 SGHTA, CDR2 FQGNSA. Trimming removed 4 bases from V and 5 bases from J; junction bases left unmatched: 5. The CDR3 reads CASSSSGTGDQPQHF. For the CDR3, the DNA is TGTGCCAGCAGCTCGTCCGGGACAGGGGATCAGCCCCAGCATTTT. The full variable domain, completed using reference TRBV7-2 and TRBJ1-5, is GAGVSQSPSNKVTEKGKDVELRCDPISGHTALYWYRQSLGQGLEFLIYFQGNSAPDKSGLPSDRFSAERTGGSVSTLTIQRTQQEDSAVYLCASSSSGTGDQPQHFGDGTRLSIL.